A single sample is the source of the 27 T cell receptor beta chains below, sequenced in a study of CD8 T cells in ankylosing spondylitis. The study, taken as a whole, reports: For ankylosing spondylitis blood, a TCR beta motif of under 10 highly homologous variants appeared characteristic.

What these receptors recognize is not known. TCRdb reprocessed the 5' RACE reads with MiXCR, giving one entry per CDR3 protein. The sample carries roughly 490,000 distinct CDR3 sequences, about 5% recorded once. Sequencing was performed on blood, either unsorted or a sorted T cell fraction (not recorded which). These receptors were taken from a male donor with ankylosing spondylitis.

This clonotype showed up many times. The chain employs TRBV10-3 and TRBJ1-1; D unclear. Germline values: CDR1 ENHRY, CDR2 SYGVKD. The CDR3 has 13 residues. V lost 6 bases, J lost 1 base, and 9 bases lay in between. The DNA of the CDR3 is TGTGCCATCAGCGCCCTTACGAACACTGAAGCTTTCTTT. It translates to CAISALTNTEAFF.

This clonotype was picked up many times. The genes are TRBV10-3 and TRBJ1-1, with 8 bases aligning to TRBD1. Germline lookup yields CDR1 ENHRY and CDR2 SYGVKD. This CDR3 has 16 amino acids. V dropped 10 bases and J dropped 4; count of bases not matched to a gene: 17. The CDR3: CATLPFSTGEGTEAFF. The CDR3 region has the DNA TGTGCCACCCTTCCATTTTCGACAGGGGAGGGCACTGAAGCTTTCTTT.

This clonotype has ten or more counts. V usage is TRBV20-1 and J usage is TRBJ2-1, with 11 bases identical to TRBD2. This CDR3 spans 15 amino acids. Unmatched junction bases numbered 10, after V lost 3 bases and J lost 9 bases. Germline lookup yields CDR1 DFQATT and CDR2 SNEGSKA (reference sequence). Written as DNA, the CDR3 is TGCAGTGCTAGTCATGGGACTAGCGGAGGCCGTGAGCAGTTCTTC. Translated, it gives CSASHGTSGGREQFF.

V usage is TRBV6-1 and J usage is TRBJ1-3; D is ambiguous. This CDR3 contains 14 residues. The germline gives CDR1 MNHNS, CDR2 SASEGT. The V and J ends lost 5 bases and 1 base respectively, with 9 bases between them. The CDR3 loop is CASSNPGSGNTIYF. In nucleotides, the CDR3 is TGTGCCAGCAGTAATCCGGGGTCTGGAAACACCATATATTTT.

This clonotype was recorded at least ten times. V gene TRBV16 combines with J gene TRBJ2-3; D is ambiguous. Germline V lookup: CDR1 KGHSY, CDR2 FQNENV. CDR3 length equals 12 residues. V lost 3 bases, J lost 5 bases, and 6 bases lay in between. In DNA, the CDR3 is TGTGCCAGCAGCCAGTTTCAAGATACGCAGTATTTT. This codes for CASSQFQDTQYF.

This clonotype showed up just a few times. The chain has TRBV4-2 and TRBJ2-2, with 8 bases matching TRBD1. CDR1 LGHNA and CDR2 YNFKEQ come from the germline V gene. Trimming took 2 bases from V and 3 from J; bases not matched to a gene: 8. The CDR3 loop spans 17 amino acids. CDR3 coding DNA: TGTGCCAGCAGCCAAAGCCGGACAGGGTCCGACACCGGGGAGCTGTTTTTT. This translates into CASSQSRTGSDTGELFF.

The J gene is TRBJ1-6, the V gene TRBV7-6; 7 nucleotides line up with TRBD1. V dropped 7 bases and J dropped 7; count of bases not matched to a gene: 7. CDR3 length equals 14 residues. CDR1 and CDR2 (germline): SGHVS, FNYEAQ. This chain's CDR3 is CASNSGQPNSPLHF. CDR3 sequence (DNA): TGTGCCAGCAACTCGGGACAGCCCAATTCACCCCTCCACTTT.

This clonotype was seen repeatedly, ten times or more. This chain connects TRBV12-3 or TRBV12-4 to TRBJ2-1, with TRBD1 matching 7 bases. After removal of 6 bases from V and 6 bases from J, the junction contained 5 bases not matched to a gene. CDR3 size: 13 residues. CDR3 coding DNA: TGTGCCAGCAGGAGGGACAGAACCAATGAGCAGTTCTTC. Residues: CASRRDRTNEQFF.

This clonotype has at least ten counts. The genes are TRBV7-2 and TRBJ1-5; a possible D gene is TRBD1 (5 bases). V lost 2 bases and J 7 bases, leaving 9 bases between the germline ends. The CDR3 is made up of 13 amino acids. Germline CDR1 SGHTA, CDR2 FQGNSA. The CDR3 DNA follows: TGTGCCAGCAGCTTACGGGGGGAGCAGCCCCAGCATTTT. Translating gives CASSLRGEQPQHF.

This clonotype was recorded at least ten times. CDR3 sequence (DNA): TGTGCCAGCAATGGTGGAGACACTGAAGCTTTCTTT. This translates into CASNGGDTEAFF. The chain links TRBV6-1 to TRBJ1-1; D not certain. The germline CDR1 and CDR2 sequences are MNHNS and SASEGT. There are 12 residues in the CDR3. Trimming left V 7 bases short and J 3 bases short, with 9 bases between.

This clonotype was found many times. The V and J genes are TRBV7-2 and TRBJ1-1; D is possibly TRBD1 (6 bases). The CDR3 loop spans 13 amino acids. V gave up 1 base and J gave up 11 bases, with 14 bases separating them. CDR1 is SGHTA and CDR2 is FQGNSA in the germline V gene. As DNA, the CDR3 is TGTGCCAGCAGCTTAGTGGGAGGGGGGGACGCTTTCTTT. Encoded protein: CASSLVGGGDAFF.

The chain recombines TRBV30 with TRBJ2-1, with D uncertain. CDR1 GTSNPN and CDR2 SVGIG come from the germline V gene (reference sequence). V lost 3 bases to trimming and J lost 0 bases, with 6 bases between them. There are 13 residues in the CDR3. CDR3 residues: CAWSGFSYNEQFF. The CDR3 coding sequence is TGTGCCTGGAGCGGGTTCTCCTACAATGAGCAGTTCTTC.

This clonotype has at least ten counts. The CDR3 spells CGGYPGGGYNEQFF. For the CDR3, the DNA is TGCGGGGGTTACCCGGGAGGAGGATACAATGAGCAGTTCTTC. The chain joins TRBV29-1 to TRBJ2-1, with TRBD2 matching over 7 bases. The CDR3 is 14 amino acids. From germline, CDR1 is SQVTM and CDR2 ANQGSEA.

This clonotype was observed at least ten times. The CDR3 region has the DNA TGCGCCAGCAGCTCGACGTCTAGCGACGGTGCCAACGAGCAGTACTTC. It yields the protein CASSSTSSDGANEQYF. The chain recombines TRBV5-1 with TRBJ2-7, with a possible D match to TRBD2 (6 bases). The CDR3 length is 16 residues. Germline CDR1 SGHRS, CDR2 YFSETQ. V was clipped by 3 bases and J by 5 bases, with 21 bases between them.

This clonotype appeared many times. This sequence joins TRBV20-1 and TRBJ1-5, with D unclear. This CDR3 contains 13 residues. In germline, CDR1 is DFQATT, CDR2 SNEGSKA (reference sequence). The V and J ends lost 3 bases and 3 bases respectively, with 9 bases between them. This CDR3 reads CSARTSNNQPQHF. CDR3 sequence (DNA): TGCAGTGCTAGGACCAGCAACAATCAGCCCCAGCATTTT.

This clonotype was detected many times. The chain recombines TRBV29-1 with TRBJ1-1; D uncertain. CDR3 length equals 13 residues. Trimming stripped 1 base from V and 0 bases from J, with 6 bases between. The germline CDR1 and CDR2 sequences are SQVTM and ANQGSEA. CDR3 loop: CSVEGLMNTEAFF. The CDR3, as DNA: TGCAGCGTTGAAGGCCTCATGAACACTGAAGCTTTCTTT.

This clonotype was seen at least ten times. V and J are TRBV4-2 and TRBJ1-1, with 11 nucleotides matching TRBD1. After removal of 2 bases from V and 10 bases from J, the junction contained 9 bases not matched to a gene. This CDR3 spans 15 amino acids. CDR1 is LGHNA, CDR2 YNFKEQ, per germline. The CDR3 DNA reads TGTGCCAGCAGCCAATCCCCGGGACAGGGGGTAGTAGCTTTCTTT. Amino acid sequence: CASSQSPGQGVVAFF.

Many counts were recorded for this clonotype. This chain uses TRBV15 with TRBJ2-7; D possibly corresponds to TRBD1 (5 bases). The CDR3 runs to 12 residues. Per germline, CDR1 LNHNV and CDR2 YYDKDF (reference sequence). V lost 7 bases to trimming and J lost 5 bases, with 12 bases between them. The CDR3 DNA follows: TGTGCCACCAAAGGGGCTTCTGACGAGCAGTACTTC. Translating gives CATKGASDEQYF.

This clonotype was seen many times. The rearrangement links TRBV7-3 to TRBJ2-3, with TRBD1 matching over 8 bases. V lost 8 bases, J lost 0 bases, and 7 bases stayed unmatched. Germline CDR1 SGHTA, CDR2 FQGTGA. This CDR3 comprises 15 residues. The CDR3 sequence: CASRQTGESTDTQYF. The DNA for the CDR3 is TGTGCCAGCCGGCAGACAGGGGAAAGCACAGATACGCAGTATTTT.

Ten or more counts support this clonotype. This rearrangement joins TRBV20-1 to TRBJ1-1, with D possibly being TRBD1 (6 bases). The V gene lost 2 bases and the J gene lost 8 bases, with 15 bases spanning the gap. The CDR3 contains 13 residues. CDR1 and CDR2 (germline): DFQATT, SNEGSKA (reference sequence). CDR3 nucleotides: TGCAGTGCTAGACCCAACAGGGATCAAGAAGCTTTCTTT. It is translated as CSARPNRDQEAFF.

In this sample, this clonotype turned up many times. The CDR3 reads CASSQGRNNEQFF. The DNA of the CDR3 is TGCGCCAGCAGCCAAGGCAGGAATAATGAGCAGTTCTTC. The chain employs TRBV4-3 and TRBJ2-1, with no clear D. Trimming took 1 base from V and 7 from J, leaving 8 bases between them. CDR3 length equals 13 residues. The germline gives CDR1 LGHNA, CDR2 YSLEER.

This clonotype was picked up many times. The chain uses TRBV7-9 and TRBJ2-1, with a tentative D call TRBD1 (6 bases). The CDR3 is 16 amino acids. Deletions cut 7 bases from V and 0 bases from J, with 16 bases between. Looked up from germline, CDR1 is SEHNR and CDR2 is FQNEAQ (reference sequence). The CDR3 nucleotides are TGTGCCAGCACCCCGAACAGGGCTAGCTCCTACAATGAGCAGTTCTTC. Translating it yields CASTPNRASSYNEQFF.

This clonotype was observed many times. This chain connects TRBV4-3 to TRBJ1-2; 11 bases align to TRBD1. Germline CDR1 LGHNA, CDR2 YSLEER. V dropped 5 bases and J dropped 7; count of bases not matched to a gene: 6. The length of the CDR3 is 14 residues. CDR3 in DNA: TGCGCCAGCAGCTTCCGGGACAGGGGGTTTGGCTACACCTTC. Translating gives CASSFRDRGFGYTF.

This chain connects TRBV6-5 to TRBJ2-5; the D is unclear. CDR1 MNHEY and CDR2 SVGAGI come from the germline V gene. V was cut by 2 bases and J by 2 bases, with 18 bases left in between. The CDR3 is 17 residues long. This CDR3 is CASSYTRRRGTQETQYF. Here the CDR3 DNA reads TGTGCCAGCAGTTACACCCGACGAAGAGGCACGCAAGAGACCCAGTACTTC.

In its sample, this clonotype was seen many times. The chain combines TRBV9 with TRBJ1-2; 8 bases are a match to TRBD1. Germline V gives CDR1 SGDLS, CDR2 YYNGEE. V gave up 4 bases and J gave up 2 bases; unmatched junction bases: 4. CDR3 size: 14 residues. Here the CDR3 reads CASSQTGANYGYTF. The CDR3 bases are TGTGCCAGCAGCCAGACAGGGGCGAACTATGGCTACACCTTC.

This clonotype appeared many times. V and J are TRBV5-1 and TRBJ2-1; D not certain. This CDR3 region has 16 residues. Trimming took 4 bases from V and 0 from J, leaving 14 bases between them. Germline values: CDR1 SGHRS, CDR2 YFSETQ. The CDR3 coding sequence is TGCGCCAGCAGCCCACCGGTGGCTAGCTCCTACAATGAGCAGTTCTTC. This sequence encodes CASSPPVASSYNEQFF.

This clonotype appeared many times. V is TRBV28 and J is TRBJ2-1; D may be TRBD2 (5 bases). The V gene's germline CDR1 is MDHEN and CDR2 SYDVKM. Deletions cut 4 bases from V and 12 bases from J, with 19 bases between. The CDR3 covers 14 residues. The CDR3 sequence: CASSWGLGERGQFF. CDR3 bases: TGTGCCAGCAGTTGGGGTCTAGGAGAACGGGGGCAGTTCTTC. The entire variable domain, with the rest obtained from reference TRBV28 and TRBJ2-1, is as follows: DVKVTQSSRYLVKRTGEKVFLECVQDMDHENMFWYRQDPGLGLRLIYFSYDVKMKEKGDIPEGYSVSREKKERFSLILESASTNQTSMYLCASSWGLGERGQFFGPGTRLTVL.